A selection of T cell receptor beta chains follows, all from one sample in a study of shared clonotypes between healthy human individuals. Clones were read by immunoSEQ multiplex PCR, and TCRdb kept only the in-frame ones, dropping some. The data show roughly 700,000 clones, about 74% seen once. The sample was memory CD4+ T cells sorted from blood. These TCRs come from a woman aged 30 to 39 in good health. The CDR3 runs from the conserved cysteine through the conserved F or W. D genes are given only for firm matches. Size is stated for part of the rows, as once, few or many counts, or as a class when the clone is expanded.

abundance	d_gene	v_gene	j_gene	CDR3aa	CDR3nt
-	TRBD1	TRBV11-2	TRBJ2-5	CASNRGGPRETQYF	TGTGCCAGCAATAGAGGGGGCCCACGAGAGACCCAGTACTTC
-	-	TRBV11-3	TRBJ2-7	CASSPRLFLYEQYF	TGTGCCAGCAGCCCCCGACTATTCCTCTACGAGCAGTACTTC
-	-	TRBV28	TRBJ1-2	CASRLRGYGYTF	TGTGCCAGCAGGCTGAGGGGCTATGGCTACACCTTC
-	-	TRBV25-1	TRBJ1-6	CASSLAGVSPLHF	TGTGCCAGCAGCTTAGCAGGGGTATCACCCCTCCACTTT
-	TRBD1	TRBV7-2	TRBJ2-1	CASSFSGTGFNEQFF	TGTGCCAGCAGCTTCTCCGGGACAGGGTTCAATGAGCAGTTCTTC
-	TRBD1	TRBV10-3	TRBJ2-7	CAISGTGNEQYF	TGTGCCATCAGTGGGACAGGGAACGAGCAGTACTTC
-	-	TRBV5-5	TRBJ1-1	CASSFSMNTEAFF	TGTGCCAGCAGCTTTTCTATGAACACTGAAGCTTTCTTT
few	-	TRBV6-6	TRBJ1-1	CASSYRQGTEAFF	TGTGCCAGCAGTTACCGACAAGGCACTGAAGCTTTCTTT
-	-	TRBV7-9	TRBJ2-3	CASSTGSHGFDTQYF	TGTGCCAGCAGCACCGGGTCTCATGGTTTCGATACGCAGTATTTT
-	-	TRBV5-1	TRBJ2-1	CASSPWGAQRSSYNEQFF	TGCGCCAGCAGCCCTTGGGGGGCCCAACGGAGCTCCTACAATGAGCAGTTCTTC
-	-	TRBV7-7	TRBJ2-2	CASSLSRGGGELFF	TGTGCCAGCAGCTTATCCAGGGGCGGCGGGGAGCTGTTTTTT
few	-	TRBV25-1	TRBJ1-5	CASSDEEMGSSPQHF	TGTGCCAGCAGTGATGAGGAAATGGGGAGCTCGCCCCAGCATTTT
-	-	TRBV5-1	TRBJ2-5	CASSVRSRETQYF	TGCGCCAGCAGCGTCCGATCTCGAGAGACCCAGTACTTC
-	TRBD2	TRBV27	TRBJ2-7	CASSSLLAGASYEQYF	TGTGCCAGCAGTTCGTTGCTAGCGGGAGCCTCCTACGAGCAGTACTTC
-	TRBD1	TRBV5-1	TRBJ2-2	CASSLGGGAGELFF	TGCGCCAGCAGCTTGGGAGGGGGCGCCGGGGAGCTGTTTTTT
-	-	TRBV5-1	TRBJ2-7	CASSLDYEQYF	TGCGCCAGCAGCTTGGATTACGAGCAGTACTTC
-	-	TRBV11-3	TRBJ2-1	CASQGTQDEQFF	TGTGCCAGCCAGGGAACCCAGGATGAGCAGTTCTTC
-	-	TRBV19	TRBJ1-2	CASNIGATSNYGYTF	TGTGCCAGTAATATCGGGGCTACGTCTAACTATGGCTACACCTTC
-	TRBD2	TRBV18	TRBJ2-7	CASSRSLAETSYEQYF	TGTGCCAGCTCACGATCACTAGCGGAAACTTCCTACGAGCAGTACTTC
once	TRBD2	TRBV5-1	TRBJ2-2	CASSPLAGATGELFF	TGCGCCAGCAGCCCCCTAGCGGGAGCCACCGGGGAGCTGTTTTTT
few	TRBD1	TRBV28	TRBJ1-5	CASSSGGGWRPQHF	TGTGCCAGCAGTTCCGGAGGGGGCTGGCGGCCCCAGCATTTT
-	TRBD1	TRBV27	TRBJ1-1	CASSPTGGAVTEAFF	TGTGCCAGCAGTCCAACAGGGGGCGCGGTCACTGAAGCTTTCTTT
-	-	TRBV29-1	TRBJ1-1	CSVGLGTINTEAFF	TGCAGCGTTGGTCTTGGGACAATCAACACTGAAGCTTTCTTT
few	-	TRBV29-1	TRBJ2-4	CSVSRQGRGDIQYF	TGCAGCGTCTCTCGACAGGGGAGGGGGGACATTCAGTACTTC
-	-	TRBV7-6	TRBJ1-2	CASSPGGAQWGYTF	TGTGCCAGCAGCCCCGGCGGGGCCCAATGGGGCTACACCTTC
-	TRBD1	TRBV5-1	TRBJ2-5	CASSTRTGKETQYF	TGCGCCAGCAGCACCCGGACAGGGAAAGAGACCCAGTACTTC
-	-	TRBV28	TRBJ1-1	CASSSRGDSNTEAFF	TGTGCCAGCAGTTCCCGAGGGGACTCGAACACTGAAGCTTTCTTT
-	-	TRBV6-5	TRBJ2-3	CASRPGHYTDTQYF	TGTGCCAGCAGGCCGGGACATTACACAGATACGCAGTATTTT
once	-	TRBV4-1	TRBJ2-3	CASSQESLRESNTDTQYF	TGCGCCAGCAGCCAAGAATCCCTTCGGGAGAGTAACACAGATACGCAGTATTTT
few	-	TRBV7-3	TRBJ2-2	CASSLQPVENTGELFF	TGTGCCAGCAGCTTACAACCGGTAGAGAACACCGGGGAGCTGTTTTTT
-	TRBD1	TRBV5-8	TRBJ2-7	CASSTWGTGGYEQYF	TGTGCCAGCAGCACCTGGGGGACAGGGGGCTACGAGCAGTACTTC
-	-	TRBV10-3	TRBJ2-2	CAIRAGVTGELFF	TGTGCCATCAGAGCAGGGGTCACCGGGGAGCTGTTTTTT
-	TRBD1	TRBV27	TRBJ2-5	CASSSAGTGNGETQYF	TGTGCCAGCAGTTCCGCCGGGACAGGGAACGGGGAGACCCAGTACTTC
-	-	TRBV11-1	TRBJ2-2	CASSLWGRVAGELFF	TGTGCCAGCAGCTTGTGGGGACGTGTAGCCGGGGAGCTGTTTTTT
-	TRBD1	TRBV5-8	TRBJ2-1	CASSHPGTAKQFF	TGTGCCAGCAGCCACCCCGGGACAGCTAAGCAGTTCTTC
-	TRBD2	TRBV6-1	TRBJ2-4	CASGGVELAKNIQYF	TGTGCCAGCGGGGGGGTAGAACTAGCCAAAAACATTCAGTACTTC
-	-	TRBV25-1	TRBJ1-5	CASSGPDSPTGMAQHF	TGTGCCAGCAGTGGTCCCGACAGTCCCACGGGAATGGCCCAGCATTTT
-	-	TRBV5-4	TRBJ2-7	CASSLVASQEQYF	TGTGCCAGCAGCTTGGTGGCTAGCCAAGAGCAGTACTTC
-	-	TRBV9	TRBJ2-5	CASSVATGGTQETQYF	TGTGCCAGCAGCGTAGCTACTGGGGGGACCCAAGAGACCCAGTACTTC